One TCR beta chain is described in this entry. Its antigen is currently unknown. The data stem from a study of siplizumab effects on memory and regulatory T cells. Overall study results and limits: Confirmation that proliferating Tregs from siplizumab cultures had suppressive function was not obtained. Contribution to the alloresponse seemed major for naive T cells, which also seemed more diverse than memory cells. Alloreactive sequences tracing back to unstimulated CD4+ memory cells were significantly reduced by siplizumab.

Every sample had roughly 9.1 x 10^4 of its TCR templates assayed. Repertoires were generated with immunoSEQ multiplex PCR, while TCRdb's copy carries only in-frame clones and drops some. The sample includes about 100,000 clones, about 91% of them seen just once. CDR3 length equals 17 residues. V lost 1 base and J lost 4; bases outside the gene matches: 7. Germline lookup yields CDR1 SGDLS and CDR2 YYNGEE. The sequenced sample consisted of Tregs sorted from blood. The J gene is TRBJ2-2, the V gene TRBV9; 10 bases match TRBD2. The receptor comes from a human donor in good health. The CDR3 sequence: CASSVRIASGGTGELFF. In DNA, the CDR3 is TGTGCCAGCAGCGTACGGATCGCTAGCGGGGGCACCGGGGAGCTGTTTTTT. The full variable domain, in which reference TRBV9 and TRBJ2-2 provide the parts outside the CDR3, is DSGVTQTPKHLITATGQRVTLRCSPRSGDLSVYWYQQSLDQGLQFLIQYYNGEERAKGNILERFSAQQFPDLHSELNLSSLELGDSALYFCASSVRIASGGTGELFFGEGSRLTVL.